At least ten counts were recorded for the clone carrying this TCR beta chain. Its specificity is not known. Trimming shortened V by 5 bases and J by 2 bases, and 9 bases separated the two germline ends. Germline values: CDR1 SGHRS, CDR2 YFSETQ. CDR3 length equals 13 residues. This sample is drawn from a study of T-cell reconstitution after alpha-beta-depleted transplantation in children. The study, taken as a whole, reports: About two months after transplant, alpha-beta T cells reportedly came from several hundred expanded graft clones. Where some patients showed high TCRbeta diversity at day 60, it came from recipient T cells and thymic progenitors that had survived.

Unique molecular identifiers were used to barcode this TCRbeta library. TCRdb itself ran the PCR reads through MiXCR, one entry per CDR3 protein. The data contain more than 120,000 distinct CDR3 sequences, 8.8% of them seen just once; the ten biggest clones take up 18%. This rearrangement joins TRBV5-1 to TRBJ2-3; D is uncertain. The receptor comes from a female patient aged 2-9 years who had a stem cell transplant for congenital amegakaryocytic thrombocytopenia, so the T cells may come from the graft donor. The sample was PBMCs, mostly from graft donor cells, taken 180 days after TCRalphabeta/CD19-depleted stem cell transplant. The DNA for the CDR3 is TGCGCCAGCAGAACGGACCTCACAGATACGCAGTATTTT. It is translated as CASRTDLTDTQYF.